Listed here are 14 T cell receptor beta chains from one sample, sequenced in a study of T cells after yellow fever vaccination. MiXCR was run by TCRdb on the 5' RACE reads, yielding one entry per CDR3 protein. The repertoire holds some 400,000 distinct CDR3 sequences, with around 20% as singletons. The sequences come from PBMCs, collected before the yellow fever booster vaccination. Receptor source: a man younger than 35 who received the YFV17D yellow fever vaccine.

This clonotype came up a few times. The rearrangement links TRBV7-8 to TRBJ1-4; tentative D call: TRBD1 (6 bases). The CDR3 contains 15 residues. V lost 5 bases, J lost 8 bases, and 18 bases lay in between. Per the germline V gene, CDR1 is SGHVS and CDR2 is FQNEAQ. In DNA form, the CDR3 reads TGTGCCAGCAGCCCGAGAGGGGGGGCTAGGGAAAAACTGTTTTTT. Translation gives CASSPRGGAREKLFF.

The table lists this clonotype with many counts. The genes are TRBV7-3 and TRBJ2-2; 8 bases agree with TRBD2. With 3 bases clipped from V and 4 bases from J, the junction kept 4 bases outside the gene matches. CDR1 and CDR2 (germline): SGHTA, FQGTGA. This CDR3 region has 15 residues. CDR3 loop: CASSFPAGGTGELFF. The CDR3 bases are TGTGCCAGCAGCTTTCCCGCGGGGGGCACCGGGGAGCTGTTTTTT.

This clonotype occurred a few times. CDR3 sequence reads: CASSVGSGNTIYF. The CDR3 DNA reads as TGTGCCAGTAGCGTTGGCTCTGGAAACACCATATATTTT. The chain is built from TRBV19 and TRBJ1-3; D call uncertain. The CDR3 contains 13 residues. Germline CDR1 is LNHDA and CDR2 is SQIVND (reference sequence). V lost 6 bases and J 0 bases, leaving 6 bases between the germline ends.

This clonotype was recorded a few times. CDR3 coding DNA: TGCGCCAGCAGCTTGGACAGAACGAACACCGGGGAGCTGTTTTTT. Translating gives CASSLDRTNTGELFF. The chain is built from TRBV5-1 and TRBJ2-2; D unclear. The CDR3 length is 15 residues. V was clipped by 0 bases and J by 0 bases, with 6 bases between them. Germline V CDR1 and CDR2: SGHRS, YFSETQ.

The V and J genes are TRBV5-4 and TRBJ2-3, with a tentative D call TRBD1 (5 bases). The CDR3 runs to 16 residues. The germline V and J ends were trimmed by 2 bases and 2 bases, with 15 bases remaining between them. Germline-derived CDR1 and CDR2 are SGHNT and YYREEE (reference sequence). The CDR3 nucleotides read TGTGCCAGCAGCTTCCCCGGAGTCAGGGCCACAGATACGCAGTATTTT. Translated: CASSFPGVRATDTQYF. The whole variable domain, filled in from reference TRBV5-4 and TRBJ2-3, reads ETGVTQSPTHLIKTRGQQVTLRCSSQSGHNTVSWYQQALGQGPQFIFQYYREEENGRGNFPPRFSGLQFPNYSSELNVNALELDDSALYLCASSFPGVRATDTQYFGPGTRLTVL.

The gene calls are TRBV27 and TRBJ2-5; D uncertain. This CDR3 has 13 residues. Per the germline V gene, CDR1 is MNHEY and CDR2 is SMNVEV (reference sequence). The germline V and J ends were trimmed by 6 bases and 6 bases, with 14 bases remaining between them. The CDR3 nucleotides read TGTGCCAGCAGCAACTTTTATTATAAGACCCAGTACTTC. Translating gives CASSNFYYKTQYF.

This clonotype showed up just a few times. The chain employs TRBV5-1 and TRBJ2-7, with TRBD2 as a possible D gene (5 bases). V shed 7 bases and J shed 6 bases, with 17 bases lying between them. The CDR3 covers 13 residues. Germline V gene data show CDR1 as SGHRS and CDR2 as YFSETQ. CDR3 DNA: TGCGCCAGCGCTCGGGGAAGAGGTCTCGAGCAGTACTTC. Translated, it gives CASARGRGLEQYF.

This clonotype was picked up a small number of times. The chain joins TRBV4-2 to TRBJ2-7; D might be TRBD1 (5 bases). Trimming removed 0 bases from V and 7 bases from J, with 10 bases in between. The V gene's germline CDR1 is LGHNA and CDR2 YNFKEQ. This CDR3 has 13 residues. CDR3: CASSQEWGWEQYV. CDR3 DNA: TGTGCCAGCAGCCAAGAGTGGGGCTGGGAGCAGTACGTC.

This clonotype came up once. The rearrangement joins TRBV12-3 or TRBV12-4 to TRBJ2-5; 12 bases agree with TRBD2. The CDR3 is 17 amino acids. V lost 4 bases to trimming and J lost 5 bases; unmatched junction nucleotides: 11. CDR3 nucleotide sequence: TGTGCCAGCAGTTGGGCTAGCGGGGGGGCCGATGGGGAGACCCAGTACTTC. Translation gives CASSWASGGADGETQYF.

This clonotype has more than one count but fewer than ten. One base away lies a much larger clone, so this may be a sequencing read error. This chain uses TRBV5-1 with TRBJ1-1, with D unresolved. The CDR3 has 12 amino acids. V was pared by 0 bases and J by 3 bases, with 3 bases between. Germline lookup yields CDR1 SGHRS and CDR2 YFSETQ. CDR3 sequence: CASSLEDTEAFF. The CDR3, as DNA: TGCGCCAGCAGCTTGGAGGACACTGAAGCTTTCTTT.

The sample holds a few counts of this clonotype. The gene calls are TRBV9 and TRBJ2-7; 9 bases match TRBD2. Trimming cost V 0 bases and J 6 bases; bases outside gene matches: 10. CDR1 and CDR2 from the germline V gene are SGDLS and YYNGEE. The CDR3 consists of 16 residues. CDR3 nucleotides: TGTGCCAGCAGCGTAGGCCAGCGGGGGGAGTCAGGCGAGCAGTACTTC. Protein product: CASSVGQRGESGEQYF.

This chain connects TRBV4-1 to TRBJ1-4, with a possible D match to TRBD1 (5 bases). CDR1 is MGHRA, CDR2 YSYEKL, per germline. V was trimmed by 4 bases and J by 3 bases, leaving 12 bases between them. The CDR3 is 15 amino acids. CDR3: CASSPKWGANEKLFF. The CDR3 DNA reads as TGCGCCAGCAGCCCCAAATGGGGGGCTAATGAAAAACTGTTTTTT.

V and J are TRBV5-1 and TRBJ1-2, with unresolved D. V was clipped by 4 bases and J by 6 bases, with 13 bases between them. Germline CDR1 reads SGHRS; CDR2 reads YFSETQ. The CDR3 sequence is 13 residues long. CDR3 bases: TGCGCCAGCAGCGTCTTGGGGTTCGATGGCTACACCTTC. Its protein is CASSVLGFDGYTF.

CDR3 protein: CASSPSGYLQETQYF. The CDR3, as DNA: TGCGCCAGCAGCCCCTCAGGATACCTCCAAGAGACCCAGTACTTC. This chain connects TRBV5-1 to TRBJ2-5; no clear D gene. Trimming left V 4 bases short and J 1 base short, with 14 bases between. CDR1 and CDR2 (germline): SGHRS, YFSETQ. The CDR3 totals 15 residues.